A single sample is the source of the 20 T cell receptor beta chains below, sequenced in a study of blood T cells in healthy people across ages. A second PCR, run for about 6 to 12 cycles, used a sample-barcoded 5' primer plus a J-beta primer mix. TCRdb independently ran MiXCR on the 5' RACE reads; one entry per CDR3 protein. The table records roughly 2 million distinct CDR3 sequences, just under 50% of them present only once. The sequencing input was blood. The receptors come from a middle-aged woman in good health.

The V and J genes are TRBV5-1 and TRBJ2-7, with D possibly being TRBD1 (6 bases). From germline, CDR1 is SGHRS and CDR2 YFSETQ. V lost 4 bases, J lost 6 bases, and 14 bases lay in between. The CDR3 runs 13 residues. The CDR3 is CASSVNPRGEQYF. CDR3 nucleotides: TGCGCCAGCAGCGTGAATCCCAGGGGCGAGCAGTACTTC.

This chain joins TRBV5-1 and TRBJ2-4; 14 nucleotides agree with TRBD2. Trimming at V came to 4 bases and at J to 6 bases, leaving 3 bases not matched to a gene. Germline V gives CDR1 SGHRS, CDR2 YFSETQ. This CDR3 contains 15 residues. The CDR3 spells CASSLTSGGGNIQYF. Here the CDR3 DNA reads TGCGCCAGCAGCCTGACTAGCGGGGGGGGAAACATTCAGTACTTC.

V is TRBV9 and J is TRBJ2-7; 7 nucleotides align to TRBD1. The CDR3 runs to 14 residues. After removal of 3 bases from V and 4 bases from J, the junction contained 7 bases not matched to a gene. Germline V gene sequence: CDR1 SGDLS, CDR2 YYNGEE. CDR3 amino acids: CASSAGTELYEQYF. CDR3 bases: TGTGCCAGCAGCGCCGGGACAGAGTTATACGAGCAGTACTTC.

The rearrangement joins TRBV15 to TRBJ1-2; TRBD1 matches 9 bases. Germline CDR1 is LNHNV and CDR2 is YYDKDF (reference sequence). J was trimmed by 7 bases and V by 3 bases; bases with no gene match: 9. CDR3 size: 15 residues. The CDR3 loop reads CATSSGSGTGSGYTF. The CDR3 coding sequence is TGTGCCACCAGCAGTGGCTCCGGGACAGGGTCTGGCTACACCTTC.

The V and J genes are TRBV6-6 and TRBJ2-7, with TRBD2 identical over 8 bases. V trimming: 0 bases; J trimming: 3 bases; junction bases outside the gene matches: 1. There are 14 residues in the CDR3. CDR1 and CDR2 (germline): MNHNY, SVGAGI (reference sequence). CDR3 sequence reads: CASSYSSGNYEQYF. CDR3 in DNA: TGTGCCAGCAGTTACTCTAGCGGGAACTACGAGCAGTACTTC.

The chain links TRBV7-3 to TRBJ2-2, with D tentatively TRBD1 (7 bases). The CDR3 sequence is 13 residues long. Trimming removed 9 bases from V and 6 bases from J, with 14 bases in between. CDR1 and CDR2 (germline): SGHTA, FQGTGA. The CDR3 region has the DNA TGTGCCAGTGGGCAGGGGGGAGCCGGGGAGCTGTTTTTT. Amino acid sequence: CASGQGGAGELFF. Filled out from reference TRBV7-3 and TRBJ2-2, the complete variable domain reads GAGVSQTPSNKVTEKGKYVELRCDPISGHTALYWYRQSLGQGPEFLIYFQGTGAADDSGLPNDRFFAVRPEGSVSTLKIQRTERGDSAVYLCASGQGGAGELFFGEGSRLTVL.

This clonotype was seen a handful of times. The rearrangement joins TRBV5-1 to TRBJ2-5, with 8 positions matching TRBD2. Near its end, the DNA agrees better with TRBJ2-7, so the J call may be wrong. This CDR3 contains 16 residues. Germline loops: CDR1 SGHRS, CDR2 YFSETQ. As DNA, the CDR3 is TGCGCCAGCAGCTTGGGCGCGGGGGGCACCACGAACGAGCAGTACTTC. Encoded protein: CASSLGAGGTTNEQYF.

This clonotype was observed a few times. This chain uses TRBV7-2 with TRBJ1-2, with a possible D match to TRBD1 (6 bases). V dropped 5 bases and J dropped 0 bases, with 13 bases sitting between them. CDR1 is SGHTA and CDR2 is FQGNSA in the germline V gene. The length of the CDR3 is 15 residues. For the CDR3, the DNA is TGTGCCAGCAGCCACGGGGGGGCAGCTAACTATGGCTACACCTTC. Protein: CASSHGGAANYGYTF.

The chain combines TRBV6-2 or TRBV6-3 with TRBJ2-5; perhaps TRBD1 as D (6 bases). The CDR3 sequence is 15 residues long. Deletions cut 6 bases from V and 2 bases from J, with 16 bases between. The V gene's germline CDR1 is MNHEY and CDR2 SVGEGT. CDR3 coding DNA: TGTGCCAGCAGCCCAAGGACAGTTACTCAAGAGACCCAGTACTTC. The encoded protein is CASSPRTVTQETQYF.

The sample holds many counts of this clonotype. The chain uses TRBV28 and TRBJ1-2; D not certain. Germline V gene sequence: CDR1 MDHEN, CDR2 SYDVKM. The CDR3 sequence is 12 residues long. V lost 6 bases, J lost 4 bases, and 9 bases lay in between. This CDR3 reads CASRGGSYGYTF. CDR3 DNA: TGTGCCAGCAGGGGCGGGAGCTATGGCTACACCTTC.

This clonotype was seen only a few times. The chain employs TRBV4-2 and TRBJ1-5; D unclear. CDR3 length: 15 amino acids. Trimming cost V 2 bases and J 3 bases, with 11 bases left between them. CDR1 and CDR2 (germline): LGHNA, YNFKEQ. The CDR3 is CASSQSSSFNQPQHF. CDR3 nucleotides: TGTGCCAGCAGCCAATCAAGTAGCTTCAATCAGCCCCAGCATTTT.

This clonotype showed up just a few times. The chain couples TRBV28 to TRBJ2-3, with D tentatively TRBD2 (6 bases). The CDR3 has 15 amino acids. The V and J ends lost 5 bases and 2 bases respectively, with 14 bases between them. The germline V gene encodes CDR1 MDHEN and CDR2 SYDVKM. CDR3 in amino acids: CASSDTERVTDTQYF. CDR3 DNA sequence: TGTGCCAGCAGTGATACGGAGCGGGTCACAGATACGCAGTATTTT.

The rearrangement joins TRBV7-2 to TRBJ1-6, with unresolved D. Germline loops: CDR1 SGHTA, CDR2 FQGNSA. Deletions cut 5 bases from V and 0 bases from J, with 14 bases between. CDR3 length: 17 amino acids. The CDR3 reads CASSPAGPSSYNSPLHF. As DNA, the CDR3 is TGTGCCAGCAGCCCGGCCGGGCCGAGCTCCTATAATTCACCCCTCCACTTT.

In its sample, this clonotype was seen a few times. The CDR3 DNA reads as TGTGCCAGCAGCGCGGGGACAGTCAATAGCAATCAGCCCCAGCATTTT. The encoded protein is CASSAGTVNSNQPQHF. The chain carries TRBV9 and TRBJ1-5, with 7 bases that match TRBD1. Germline CDR1 reads SGDLS; CDR2 reads YYNGEE. The CDR3 is made up of 16 amino acids. J was trimmed by 0 bases and V by 3 bases; bases with no gene match: 6.

V and J are TRBV7-2 and TRBJ2-3, with 8 bases that match TRBD2. This CDR3 is 16 amino acids long. J lost 5 bases, V lost 5 bases, and 12 bases had no gene match. CDR1 is SGHTA and CDR2 is FQGNSA in the germline V gene. The CDR3 spells CASSPGGAGAKDTQYF. The CDR3 nucleotides read TGTGCCAGCAGCCCCGGGGGGGCGGGGGCCAAAGATACGCAGTATTTT.

This clonotype was seen a handful of times. The gene calls are TRBV27 and TRBJ1-2, with D unresolved. CDR1 MNHEY and CDR2 SMNVEV come from the germline V gene (reference sequence). The ends were cut back, 6 bases at V and 5 bases at J, with 16 bases in the middle. CDR3 length: 14 amino acids. The CDR3: CASSLAGEAYGYTF. Written as DNA, the CDR3 is TGTGCCAGCAGCTTAGCAGGAGAGGCGTATGGCTACACCTTC.

This chain connects TRBV28 to TRBJ2-4; D might be TRBD2 (7 bases). The J call may be faulty, since TRBJ2-7 better matches the DNA end. CDR1 and CDR2 from the germline V gene are MDHEN and SYDVKM. The CDR3 totals 16 residues. CDR3 DNA: TGTGCCAGCAGTCCGGGAGGAACAGGGATCCTCGGCGAGCAGTACTTC. This gives the protein CASSPGGTGILGEQYF.

The rearrangement links TRBV4-1 to TRBJ1-6; 7 nucleotides align to TRBD1. The J segment lost 10 bases and the V segment lost 1 base, leaving 7 bases of the junction unmatched. Looked up from germline, CDR1 is MGHRA and CDR2 is YSYEKL. The CDR3 has 15 amino acids. The CDR3 spells CASSQAEGAGSPLHF. The CDR3 region has the DNA TGCGCCAGCAGCCAAGCCGAGGGGGCAGGCTCACCCCTCCACTTT.

The chain employs TRBV6-6 and TRBJ1-6; D is unresolved. Germline V gives CDR1 MNHNY, CDR2 SVGAGI (reference sequence). CDR3 size: 15 residues. V was pared by 4 bases and J by 8 bases, with 15 bases between. CDR3 region: CASSWAGPIYSPLHF. The CDR3 region has the DNA TGTGCCAGCAGTTGGGCCGGCCCAATATATTCACCCCTCCACTTT.

This clonotype was picked up one time. The rearrangement uses TRBV6-1 and TRBJ1-3; D might be TRBD1 (6 bases). This CDR3 is built from 18 residues. Germline CDR1 MNHNS, CDR2 SASEGT. V gave up 1 base and J gave up 0 bases, with 16 bases separating them. The CDR3 DNA is TGTGCCAGCAGTGAAGGGACCCCTACAGGGCCCTCTGGAAACACCATATATTTT. Translation: CASSEGTPTGPSGNTIYF.